This T cell receptor beta chain stems from a study of cytotoxic CD8 clonotypes in ibrutinib-treated CLL. Across the study: The authors obtained response samples at a median of about 11 months of treatment, range 6 to 36. Samples yielded averages of 250,000 or so productive templates and 94,082 productive rearrangements.

Germline CDR1 ENHRY, CDR2 SYGVKD. Trimming shortened V by 5 bases and J by 0 bases, and 7 bases separated the two germline ends. This CDR3 is 14 amino acids long. The repertoire was sequenced with immunoSEQ multiplex PCR; TCRdb's copy has only in-frame clones and lacks some. Found here are about 130,000 clones, over 60% of them singletons; the top ten hold 9.5% to 15%. The study's findings and limits: With treatment, public clonotypes, which were uncommon, either contracted or remained stable.

On this clone: Its specificity is not known.

The chain employs TRBV10-3 and TRBJ2-2; D gene uncertain. The TCR sequence derives from a human donor with chronic lymphocytic leukemia. The input for sequencing was PBMCs, taken after 12 months of ibrutinib treatment. CDR3 bases: TGTGCCATCAGTACACATACGAACACCGGGGAGCTGTTTTTT. Translated, it gives CAISTHTNTGELFF.